This TCR beta chain originates from a study of a mutant IDH1 vaccine in newly diagnosed glioma. Time point noted: week 11, during vaccination. A single vaccine dose contained 300 ug of mutant IDH1 20-mer peptide, and topical imiquimod was used with it. Per germline, CDR1 GTSNPN and CDR2 SVGIG (reference sequence). V shed 3 bases and J shed 7 bases, with 9 bases lying between them. CDR3 length: 11 amino acids. There are a few counts of this clone. The antigen is unknown. Some clones are missing from TCRdb's copy, which holds only in-frame ones; the method was immunoSEQ multiplex PCR. The table records fewer than 75,000 clones, about 81% of them present only once.

The sequence came from a woman between 45 and 60 years old with glioma. J is TRBJ1-1 and V is TRBV30; D is uncertain. The sequencing used PBMCs, collected from a glioma patient whose treatment included an IDH1 peptide vaccine. CDR3 in amino acids: CAWRAGLEAFF. CDR3 nucleotides: TGTGCCTGGAGAGCCGGACTTGAAGCTTTCTTT.